This TCR beta chain was found in a study of beta chain features in type 1 diabetes. Study results and caveats: Patients and controls would share equally any PCR tilt toward shorter templates. Any HLA effect on TCRB rearrangement was left unresolved by small sub-analyses.

In germline, CDR1 is SGHVS, CDR2 FQNEAQ. This CDR3 is 15 amino acids long. With V trimmed by 7 bases and J by 6 bases, 11 bases remained unmatched. cDNA synthesis used the whole RNA isolate, giving expressed TCRB sequences. Generated by immunoSEQ multiplex PCR, the TCRdb table keeps only in-frame clones and is missing some. The top ten hold roughly 0.036% of the sample, which has about 410,000 clones, around 14% seen once. For this clone: The antigen remains undetermined.

CD45RO/CCR7/CD25/CD127/CD95/CD27 sorting isolated CD4+ naive, central memory, regulatory and stem cell-like memory cells. The sequencing input was naive CD4+ T cells from blood. The TCR originated in a man aged 25 to 40 in good health. V usage is TRBV7-8 and J usage is TRBJ2-1; 8 bases line up with TRBD2. The CDR3 loop is CASKMGLAGLNEQFF. The CDR3 nucleotides are TGTGCCAGCAAGATGGGGTTAGCGGGACTCAATGAGCAGTTCTTC. The full variable domain, with the rest looked up from reference TRBV7-8 and TRBJ2-1, is GAGVSQSPRYKVAKRGQDVALRCDPISGHVSLFWYQQALGQGPEFLTYFQNEAQLDKSGLPSDRFFAERPEGSVSTLKIQRTQQEDSAVYLCASKMGLAGLNEQFFGPGTRLTVL.